These T cell receptor beta chains were read from a single sample in a study of blood T cell repertoires in COVID-19. Repertoires were generated with immunoSEQ multiplex PCR, while TCRdb's copy carries only in-frame clones and drops some. The data contain about 260,000 clones, roughly 87% of them seen just once; the ten biggest clones take up about 0.7%. The material sequenced was peripheral blood. Every receptor here comes from a human donor in a cohort sampled during active COVID-19. Both conserved end residues are part of each CDR3. Each record gives: J gene, clone size, V gene, D gene, CDR3 DNA, CDR3 protein. A D gene is named only where the DNA matches it firmly. A row's size may be missing; if present it is once, few, many or a size class.

>TRBJ2-7|NA|TRBV2|NA
TGTGCCAGCAGTGTAGACAAGGCCGAGCAGTACTTC
CASSVDKAEQYF
>TRBJ1-5|NA|TRBV7-8|NA
TGTGCCAGCAGCTTTAGCGGGGGGTATCAGCCCCAGCATTTT
CASSFSGGYQPQHF
>TRBJ1-3|NA|TRBV5-1|NA
TGCGCCAGCAGCTTGGACCAGGGGCCTGGAAACACCATATATTTT
CASSLDQGPGNTIYF
>TRBJ1-1|NA|TRBV5-1|TRBD1
TGCGCCAGCAGCTTGGTAAGGGGGCGAAACGCGAACACTGAAGCTTTCTTT
CASSLVRGRNANTEAFF
>TRBJ1-5|NA|TRBV28|NA
TGTGCCACCGAAGGAGGGGCAGGAGGCAATCAGCCCCAGCATTTT
CATEGGAGGNQPQHF
>TRBJ1-5|few|TRBV4-1|NA
TGCGCCAGCAGCCAGGCCCCAGGGGCTGGGCCCCAGCATTTT
CASSQAPGAGPQHF
>TRBJ1-2|NA|TRBV28|NA
TGTGCCAGCAGTTTGTGGGCAGGGGGCTACACCTTC
CASSLWAGGYTF
>TRBJ1-2|NA|TRBV5-1|NA
TGCGCCAGCAGCCCCGGGGGGGACTATGGCTACACCTTC
CASSPGGDYGYTF
>TRBJ2-7|NA|TRBV4-1|TRBD1
TGCGCCAGCAGCCTCCGACAGGGGGGTTCCTACGAGCAGTACTTC
CASSLRQGGSYEQYF
>TRBJ2-5|NA|TRBV7-7|NA
TGTGCCAGCAGCATAGGACTATCCCGTATACAAGAGACCCAGTACTTC
CASSIGLSRIQETQYF
>TRBJ1-5|NA|TRBV19|NA
TGTGCCAGTAGTATAGAGGACAGCTATAGCAATCAGCCCCAGCATTTT
CASSIEDSYSNQPQHF
>TRBJ2-7|NA|TRBV25-1|TRBD2
TGTGCCAGCAGTGAATATACAGATCTAGCGGGAGTAATCTACGAGCAGTACTTC
CASSEYTDLAGVIYEQYF
>TRBJ2-7|NA|TRBV15|TRBD1
TGTGCCACCAGCAAGGACAGGGCCCTATCCTACGAGCAGTACTTC
CATSKDRALSYEQYF
>TRBJ1-1|NA|TRBV10-3|TRBD1
TGTGCCATCAGACCCACAGGGGGCGAAGCTTTCTTT
CAIRPTGGEAFF
>TRBJ2-7|NA|TRBV21-1|NA
TGTGCCAGCAAGGGGCCCTCCTACGAGCAGTACTTC
CASKGPSYEQYF
>TRBJ1-2|NA|TRBV28|TRBD1
TGTGCCAGCAGTTTGGTGAGGGGGCCAGGCTATGGCTACACCTTC
CASSLVRGPGYGYTF
>TRBJ2-7|NA|TRBV27|NA
TGTGCCAGCAGTCCTTCTGAGACCTACGAGCAGTACTTC
CASSPSETYEQYF
>TRBJ1-3|once|TRBV5-6|NA
TGTGCCAGCAGCCCCAGGGAGGTTGCTGGAAACACCATATATTTT
CASSPREVAGNTIYF
>TRBJ2-1|NA|TRBV7-3|TRBD2
TGTGCCAGCAGCTCGAGAACCGGGACTAGCGGGAATGAGCAGTTCTTC
CASSSRTGTSGNEQFF
>TRBJ2-1|NA|TRBV4-2|NA
TGTGCCAGCAGCCAAGAAGGAGAAACTGAGCAGTTCTTC
CASSQEGETEQFF
>TRBJ1-4|NA|TRBV28|TRBD1
TGTGCCAGCAGTTCGGGACAGGGGGCCGAGGGTGAAAAACTGTTTTTT
CASSSGQGAEGEKLFF
>TRBJ2-1|NA|TRBV18|TRBD1
TGTGCCAGCTCATCGACAGGGGGCTCCTACAATGAGCAGTTCTTC
CASSSTGGSYNEQFF
>TRBJ2-4|NA|TRBV7-8|TRBD2
TGTGCCAGCAGCTATGGGAGCGGGACTCTAGCCAAAAACATTCAGTACTTC
CASSYGSGTLAKNIQYF
>TRBJ2-7|NA|TRBV28|TRBD1
TGTGCCAGCAGTACGTGGACAGGGAAGAACGAGCAGTACTTC
CASSTWTGKNEQYF
>TRBJ1-1|NA|TRBV9|NA
TGTGCCAGCAGCGTAGCAGATGACAGGGAAGCTTTCTTT
CASSVADDREAFF
>TRBJ2-7|NA|TRBV3-1/TRBV3-2|NA
TGTGCCAGCAGCCATCGCCAGGCCTACGAGCAGTACTTC
CASSHRQAYEQYF
>TRBJ1-2|NA|TRBV4-3|TRBD1
TGCGCCAGCAGCCAACGTTTCCTCCCGGGACAGGGGGCGCTTGGCTACACCTTC
CASSQRFLPGQGALGYTF
>TRBJ2-7|NA|TRBV30|TRBD1
TGTGCCTGGAGTCATGTCATAGGGGGCCGCGAGCAGTACTTC
CAWSHVIGGREQYF
>TRBJ1-5|few|TRBV12-3/TRBV12-4|TRBD1
TGTGCCAGCAGCCGGACAGGGAACCAGCCCCAGCATTTT
CASSRTGNQPQHF
>TRBJ2-7|NA|TRBV6-5|NA
TGTGCCACCCAACTGAGTGGCTCCTACGAGCAGTACTTC
CATQLSGSYEQYF
>TRBJ1-2|NA|TRBV5-1|NA
TGCGCCAGCAGCTCTCGGACTGGCGGCTACACCTTC
CASSSRTGGYTF
>TRBJ1-5|NA|TRBV6-2/TRBV6-3|NA
TGTGCCAGCAGTTACGATAGAGAGTTCGGGCAGCCCCAGCATTTT
CASSYDREFGQPQHF
>TRBJ1-5|NA|TRBV11-1|TRBD1
TGTGCCAGCAGCCCGGGATATACACAGGGGCGGCAGCCCCAGCATTTT
CASSPGYTQGRQPQHF
>TRBJ1-2|few|TRBV14|NA
TGTGCCAGCAGCCCTCGCGGGATCGGCGGCTATGGCTACACCTTC
CASSPRGIGGYGYTF
>TRBJ1-6|once|TRBV25-1|TRBD1
TGTGCCAGCAGTCAACACCGGGACAGGGGACGGTCACCCCTCCACTTT
CASSQHRDRGRSPLHF
>TRBJ2-4|NA|TRBV29-1|NA
TGCAGCGTGAGGCGGTCAGGGGGGGCCAAAAACATTCAGTACTTC
CSVRRSGGAKNIQYF
>TRBJ1-2|NA|TRBV2|TRBD1
TGTGCCAGCAATCGACAGGGTGACTACACCTTC
CASNRQGDYTF
>TRBJ2-7|NA|TRBV28|TRBD2
TGTGCCAGCAGTTCGAGACTAGCGGGGAACTACGAGCAGTACTTC
CASSSRLAGNYEQYF
>TRBJ2-5|NA|TRBV30|NA
TGTGCCTGGAGAGGGGAAGGAGAGACCCAGTACTTC
CAWRGEGETQYF
>TRBJ1-5|few|TRBV11-2|NA
TGTGCCAGCAGCTTAGACAGGAATCAGCCCCAGCATTTT
CASSLDRNQPQHF
>TRBJ1-3|NA|TRBV5-1|TRBD1
TGCGCCAGCAGTAAGGACAGGGGAAATGGAAACACCATATATTTT
CASSKDRGNGNTIYF
>TRBJ1-1|NA|TRBV11-2|NA
TGTGCCAGCAGCTTTTCCGAGGCTGAAGCTTTCTTT
CASSFSEAEAFF
>TRBJ1-5|NA|TRBV25-1|TRBD1
TGTGCCAGCAGATACAGGGGGCGCGGGAGTAGCAATCAGCCCCAGCATTTT
CASRYRGRGSSNQPQHF
>TRBJ1-1|NA|TRBV12-5|NA
TGTGCTAGTGCCTCCCGGGGGAACACTGAAGCTTTCTTT
CASASRGNTEAFF
>TRBJ1-1|NA|TRBV4-3|TRBD1
TGCGCCAGCAGCCAGGGACAGGGGGTAGATACTGAAGCTTTCTTT
CASSQGQGVDTEAFF
>TRBJ1-6|NA|TRBV20-1|NA
TGCAGTGCTAGTCCGGAAGGGGTCTATAATTCACCCCTCCACTTT
CSASPEGVYNSPLHF
>TRBJ2-6|NA|TRBV28|TRBD1
TGTGCCAGCACCCCCGGGAAGGGGGCGCGGCGTTATGGGGCCAACGTCCTGACTTTC
CASTPGKGARRYGANVLTF
>TRBJ1-1|NA|TRBV19|NA
TGTGCCAGTAGTCCCCTCGACAGGAACACTGAAGCTTTCTTT
CASSPLDRNTEAFF
>TRBJ2-7|NA|TRBV6-5|NA
TGTGCCAGCAGTTACTCGGAGGGCGCCTACGAGCAGTACTTC
CASSYSEGAYEQYF
>TRBJ1-4|NA|TRBV5-1|NA
TGCGCCAGCAGCTTGGTAGTGTCCGGGACTCAGATGGAAAAACTGTTTTTT
CASSLVVSGTQMEKLFF
>TRBJ1-1|NA|TRBV15|TRBD1
TGTGCCACCAGCAGAGACCTACAAGGGGGCGCGAGAGCTTTCTTT
CATSRDLQGGARAFF
>TRBJ1-5|NA|TRBV28|TRBD1
TGTGCCAGCAGTACCCGACAGGGGTTGACAAGCAATCAGCCCCAGCATTTT
CASSTRQGLTSNQPQHF